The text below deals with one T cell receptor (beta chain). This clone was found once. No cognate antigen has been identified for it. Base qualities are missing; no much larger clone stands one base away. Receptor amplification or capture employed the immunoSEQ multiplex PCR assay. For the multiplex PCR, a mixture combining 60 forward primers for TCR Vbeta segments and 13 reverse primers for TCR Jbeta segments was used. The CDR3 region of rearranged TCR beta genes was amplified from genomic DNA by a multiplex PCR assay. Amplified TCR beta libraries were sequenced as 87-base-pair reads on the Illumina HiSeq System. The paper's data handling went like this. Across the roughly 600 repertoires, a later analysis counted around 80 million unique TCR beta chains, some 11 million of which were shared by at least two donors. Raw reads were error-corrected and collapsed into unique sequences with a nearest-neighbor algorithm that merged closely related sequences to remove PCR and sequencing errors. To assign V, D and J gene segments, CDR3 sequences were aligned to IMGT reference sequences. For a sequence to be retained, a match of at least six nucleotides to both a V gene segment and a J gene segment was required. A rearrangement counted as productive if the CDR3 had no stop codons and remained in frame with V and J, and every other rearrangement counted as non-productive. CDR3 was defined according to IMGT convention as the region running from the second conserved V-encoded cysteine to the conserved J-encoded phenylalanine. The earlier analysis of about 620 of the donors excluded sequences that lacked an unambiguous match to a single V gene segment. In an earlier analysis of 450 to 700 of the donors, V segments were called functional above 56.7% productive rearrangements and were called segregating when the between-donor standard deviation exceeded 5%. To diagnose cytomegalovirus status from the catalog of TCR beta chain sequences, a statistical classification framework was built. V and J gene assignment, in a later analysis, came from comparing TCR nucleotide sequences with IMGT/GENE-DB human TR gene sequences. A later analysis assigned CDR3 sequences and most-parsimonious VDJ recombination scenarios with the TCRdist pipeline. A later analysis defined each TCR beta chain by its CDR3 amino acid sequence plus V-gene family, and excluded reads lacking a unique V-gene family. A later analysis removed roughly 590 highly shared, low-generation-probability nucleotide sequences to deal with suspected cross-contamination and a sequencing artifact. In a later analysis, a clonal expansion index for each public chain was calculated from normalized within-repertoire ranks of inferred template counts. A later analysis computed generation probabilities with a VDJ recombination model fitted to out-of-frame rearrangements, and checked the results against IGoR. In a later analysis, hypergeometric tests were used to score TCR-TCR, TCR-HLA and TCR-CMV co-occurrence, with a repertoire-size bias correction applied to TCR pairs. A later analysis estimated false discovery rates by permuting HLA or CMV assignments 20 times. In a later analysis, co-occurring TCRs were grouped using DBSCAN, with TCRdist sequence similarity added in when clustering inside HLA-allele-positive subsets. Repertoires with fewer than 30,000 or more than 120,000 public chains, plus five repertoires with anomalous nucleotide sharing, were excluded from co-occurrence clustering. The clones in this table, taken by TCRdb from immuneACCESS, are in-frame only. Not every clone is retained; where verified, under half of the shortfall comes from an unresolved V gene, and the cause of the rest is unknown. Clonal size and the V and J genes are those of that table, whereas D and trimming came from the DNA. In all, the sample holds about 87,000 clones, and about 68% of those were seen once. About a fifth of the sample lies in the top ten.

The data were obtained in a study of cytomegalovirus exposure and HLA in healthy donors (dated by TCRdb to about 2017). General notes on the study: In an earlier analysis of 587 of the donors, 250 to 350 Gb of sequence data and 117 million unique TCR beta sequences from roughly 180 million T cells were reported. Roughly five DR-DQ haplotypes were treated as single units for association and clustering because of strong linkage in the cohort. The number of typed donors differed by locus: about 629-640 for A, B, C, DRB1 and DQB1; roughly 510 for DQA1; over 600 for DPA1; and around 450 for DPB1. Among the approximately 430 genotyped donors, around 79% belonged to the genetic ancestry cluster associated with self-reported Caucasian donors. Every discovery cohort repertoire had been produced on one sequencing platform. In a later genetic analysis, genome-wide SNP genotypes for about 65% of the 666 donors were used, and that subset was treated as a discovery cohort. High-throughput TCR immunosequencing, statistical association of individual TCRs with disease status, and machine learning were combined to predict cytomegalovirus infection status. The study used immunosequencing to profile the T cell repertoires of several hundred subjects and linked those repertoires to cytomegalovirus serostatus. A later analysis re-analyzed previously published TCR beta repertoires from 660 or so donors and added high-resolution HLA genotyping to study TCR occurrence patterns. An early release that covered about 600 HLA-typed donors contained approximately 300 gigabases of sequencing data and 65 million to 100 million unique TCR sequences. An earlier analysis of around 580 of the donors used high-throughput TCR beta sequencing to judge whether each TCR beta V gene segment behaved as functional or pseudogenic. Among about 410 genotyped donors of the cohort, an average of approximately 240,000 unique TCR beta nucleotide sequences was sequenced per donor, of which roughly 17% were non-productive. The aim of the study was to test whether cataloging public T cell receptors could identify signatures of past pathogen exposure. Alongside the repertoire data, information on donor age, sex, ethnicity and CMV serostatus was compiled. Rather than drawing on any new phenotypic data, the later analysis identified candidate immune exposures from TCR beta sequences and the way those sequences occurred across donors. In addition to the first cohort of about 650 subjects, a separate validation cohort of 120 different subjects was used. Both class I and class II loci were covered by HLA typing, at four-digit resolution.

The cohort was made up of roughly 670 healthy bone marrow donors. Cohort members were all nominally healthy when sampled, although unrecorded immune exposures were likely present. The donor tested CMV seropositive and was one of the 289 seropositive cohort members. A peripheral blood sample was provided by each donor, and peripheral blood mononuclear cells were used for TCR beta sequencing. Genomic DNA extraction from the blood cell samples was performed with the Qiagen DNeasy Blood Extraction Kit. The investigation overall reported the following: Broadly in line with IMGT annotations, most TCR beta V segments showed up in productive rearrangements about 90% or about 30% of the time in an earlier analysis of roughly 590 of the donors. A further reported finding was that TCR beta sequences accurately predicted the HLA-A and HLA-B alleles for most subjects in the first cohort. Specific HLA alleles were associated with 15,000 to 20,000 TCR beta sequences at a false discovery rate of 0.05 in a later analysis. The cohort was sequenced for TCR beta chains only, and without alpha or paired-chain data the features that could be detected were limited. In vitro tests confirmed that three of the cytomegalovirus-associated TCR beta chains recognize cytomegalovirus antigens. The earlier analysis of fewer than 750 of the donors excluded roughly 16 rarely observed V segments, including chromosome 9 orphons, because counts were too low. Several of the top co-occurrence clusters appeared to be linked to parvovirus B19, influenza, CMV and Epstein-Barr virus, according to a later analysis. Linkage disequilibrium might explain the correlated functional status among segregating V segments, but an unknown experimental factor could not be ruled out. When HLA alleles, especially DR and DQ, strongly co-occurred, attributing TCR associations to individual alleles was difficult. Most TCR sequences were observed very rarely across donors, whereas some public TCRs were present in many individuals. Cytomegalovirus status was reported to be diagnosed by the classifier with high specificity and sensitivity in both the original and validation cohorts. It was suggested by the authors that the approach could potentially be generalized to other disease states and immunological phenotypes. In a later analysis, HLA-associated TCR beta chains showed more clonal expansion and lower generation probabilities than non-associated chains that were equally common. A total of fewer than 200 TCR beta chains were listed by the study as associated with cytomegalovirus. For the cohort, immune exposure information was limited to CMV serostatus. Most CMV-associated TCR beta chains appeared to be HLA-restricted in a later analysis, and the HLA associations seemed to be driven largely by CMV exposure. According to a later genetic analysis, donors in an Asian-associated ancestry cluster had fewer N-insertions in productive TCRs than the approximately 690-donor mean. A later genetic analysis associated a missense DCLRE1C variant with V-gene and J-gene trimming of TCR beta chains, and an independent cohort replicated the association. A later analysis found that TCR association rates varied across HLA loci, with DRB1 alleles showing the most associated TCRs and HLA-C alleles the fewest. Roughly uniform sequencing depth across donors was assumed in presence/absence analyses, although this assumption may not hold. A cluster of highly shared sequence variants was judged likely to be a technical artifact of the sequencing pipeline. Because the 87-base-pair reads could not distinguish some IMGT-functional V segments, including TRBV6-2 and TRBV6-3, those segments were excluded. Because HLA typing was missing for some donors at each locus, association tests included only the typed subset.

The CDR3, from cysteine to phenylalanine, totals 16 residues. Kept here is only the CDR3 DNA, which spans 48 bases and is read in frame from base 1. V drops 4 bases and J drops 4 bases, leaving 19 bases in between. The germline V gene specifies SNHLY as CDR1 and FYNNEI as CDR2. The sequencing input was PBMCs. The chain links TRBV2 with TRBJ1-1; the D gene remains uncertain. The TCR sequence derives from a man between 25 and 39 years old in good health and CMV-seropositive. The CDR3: CASSGSAGVGSTEAFF. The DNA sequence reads TGTGCCAGCAGTGGATCTGCCGGGGTTGGGAGCACTGAAGCTTTCTTT.